This T cell receptor (beta chain) was found in a study of blood T cell repertoires in COVID-19. For the study at large: Some COVID-19 samples were acute and others convalescent; all came from the United States, Italy and Spain. PBMCs, B-cell-depleted T cells, or T cells were the source of the cDNA or gDNA that made up the material.

Study processing details: Estimation of nucleated cell counts was performed using reference gene primer amplification. This table comes from immunoSEQ multiplex PCR, and its TCRdb copy is limited to in-frame clones, with some not included. The V and J calls and the clone size are those of that table, but D and trimming were determined from the DNA. This repertoire shows around 120,000 clones, less than 90% found once; its top ten account for approximately 8%. Trimming took 3 bases from V and 1 from J, leaving 13 bases between them. The CDR3 length is 16 residues. Germline CDR1 and CDR2: MNHEY and SVGAGI.

The rearrangement joins TRBV6-5 to TRBJ2-1; the D gene is possibly TRBD1 (6 bases). The clonotype was recovered from a man between 65 and 79 years old who had recovered from COVID-19. Sequenced input: peripheral blood. The CDR3 DNA follows: TGTGCCAGCAGTTATCAGGACAGCACATCCTACAATGAGCAGTTCTTC. Translated, it gives CASSYQDSTSYNEQFF.